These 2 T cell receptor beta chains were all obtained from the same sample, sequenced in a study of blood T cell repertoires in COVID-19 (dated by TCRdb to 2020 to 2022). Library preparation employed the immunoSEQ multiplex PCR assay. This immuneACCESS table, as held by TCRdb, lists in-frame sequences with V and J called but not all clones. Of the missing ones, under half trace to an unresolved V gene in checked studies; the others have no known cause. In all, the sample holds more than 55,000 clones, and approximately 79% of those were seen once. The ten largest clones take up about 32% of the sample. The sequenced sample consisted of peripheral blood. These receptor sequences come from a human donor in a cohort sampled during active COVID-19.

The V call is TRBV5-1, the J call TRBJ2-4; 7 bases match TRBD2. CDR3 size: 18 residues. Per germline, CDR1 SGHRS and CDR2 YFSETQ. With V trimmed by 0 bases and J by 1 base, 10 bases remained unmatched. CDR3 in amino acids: CASSLEAGVGRAKNIQYF. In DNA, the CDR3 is TGCGCCAGCAGCTTGGAGGCGGGAGTGGGGCGGGCCAAAAACATTCAGTACTTC.

The CDR3 protein is CASSSSREGADTQYF. CDR3 DNA sequence: TGCGCCAGCAGCTCTAGTCGTGAAGGCGCAGATACGCAGTATTTT. The chain couples TRBV5-1 to TRBJ2-3, with D hard to call. The CDR3 is 15 amino acids. Trimming took 3 bases from V and 4 from J, leaving 15 bases between them. Germline loops: CDR1 SGHRS, CDR2 YFSETQ.